This TCR beta chain was retrieved from a study of blood T cells in healthy people across ages. Study-level results: TCR beta diversity was tightly associated with the proportion of naive T cells.

This CDR3 spans 17 amino acids. Germline CDR1 reads SGHTA; CDR2 reads FQGNSA. Trimming at V came to 5 bases and at J to 5 bases, leaving 12 bases not matched to a gene. PCR was performed a second time for 7 to 11 cycles using a sample-barcoded 5' primer and a J-beta primer mix. Each cDNA molecule was tagged by a template-switch adaptor that had 12 random nucleotides. TCRdb redid the calling of the 5' RACE reads with MiXCR, one entry per CDR3 protein. The data contain around 800,000 distinct CDR3 sequences, 20% to 30% of them seen just once; the ten biggest clones take up 2.5% to 3.5%. In the case of this clonotype: What it binds is not known.

Separately, the same data were catalogued under a study of T cells of mothers and their children. This second report adds: Mothers and children who were related shared slightly more overlap than unrelated pairs, but not significantly more.

The chain employs TRBV7-2 and TRBJ2-5; 12 positions match TRBD2. The TCR comes from a boy aged 5-17 years in good health. The sample consisted of blood. This CDR3 reads CASSRTRLAGDRETQYF. DNA for the CDR3: TGTGCCAGCAGCCGGACTCGACTAGCGGGGGATCGGGAGACCCAGTACTTC.